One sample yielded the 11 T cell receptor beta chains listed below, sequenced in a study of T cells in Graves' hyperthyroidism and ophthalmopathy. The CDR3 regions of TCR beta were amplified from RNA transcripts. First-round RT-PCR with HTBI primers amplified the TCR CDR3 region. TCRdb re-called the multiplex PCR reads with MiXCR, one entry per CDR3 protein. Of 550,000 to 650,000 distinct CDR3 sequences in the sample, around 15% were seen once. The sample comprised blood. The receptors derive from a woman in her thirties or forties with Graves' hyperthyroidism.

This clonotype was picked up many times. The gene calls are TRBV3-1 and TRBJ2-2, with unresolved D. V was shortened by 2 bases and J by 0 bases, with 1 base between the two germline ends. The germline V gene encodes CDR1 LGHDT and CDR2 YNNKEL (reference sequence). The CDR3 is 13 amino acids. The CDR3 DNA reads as TGTGCCAGCAGCCAATCGAACACCGGGGAGCTGTTTTTT. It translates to CASSQSNTGELFF.

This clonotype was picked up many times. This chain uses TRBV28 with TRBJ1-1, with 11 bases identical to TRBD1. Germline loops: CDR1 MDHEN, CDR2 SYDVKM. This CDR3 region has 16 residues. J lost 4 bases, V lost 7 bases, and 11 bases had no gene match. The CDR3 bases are TGTGCCAGCATGCTTTCTTGGGGACAGGGGGTCACTGAAGCTTTCTTT. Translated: CASMLSWGQGVTEAFF.

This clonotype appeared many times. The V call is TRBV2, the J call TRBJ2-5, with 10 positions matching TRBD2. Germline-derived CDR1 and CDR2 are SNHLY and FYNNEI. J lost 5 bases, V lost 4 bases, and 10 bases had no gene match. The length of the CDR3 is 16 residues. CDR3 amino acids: CASSALTSGKRETQYF. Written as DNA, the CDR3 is TGTGCCAGCAGTGCCCTAACTAGCGGGAAAAGGGAGACCCAGTACTTC. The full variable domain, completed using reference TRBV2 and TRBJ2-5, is EPEVTQTPSHQVTQMGQEVILRCVPISNHLYFYWYRQILGQKVEFLVSFYNNEISEKSEIFDDQFSVERPDGSNFTLKIRSTKLEDSAMYFCASSALTSGKRETQYFGPGTRLLVL.

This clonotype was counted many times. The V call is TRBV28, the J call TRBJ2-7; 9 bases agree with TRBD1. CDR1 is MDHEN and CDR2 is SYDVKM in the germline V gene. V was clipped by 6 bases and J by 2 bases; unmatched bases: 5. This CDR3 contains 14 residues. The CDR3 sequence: CASRTGQGTYEQYF. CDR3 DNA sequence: TGTGCCAGCAGAACGGGACAGGGCACCTACGAGCAGTACTTC. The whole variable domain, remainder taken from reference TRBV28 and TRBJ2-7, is DVKVTQSSRYLVKRTGEKVFLECVQDMDHENMFWYRQDPGLGLRLIYFSYDVKMKEKGDIPEGYSVSREKKERFSLILESASTNQTSMYLCASRTGQGTYEQYFGPGTRLTVT.

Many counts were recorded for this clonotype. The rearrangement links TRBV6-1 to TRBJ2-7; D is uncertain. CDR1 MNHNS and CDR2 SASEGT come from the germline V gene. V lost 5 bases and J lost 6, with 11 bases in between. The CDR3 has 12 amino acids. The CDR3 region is CASSTIDREQYF. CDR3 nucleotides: TGTGCCAGCAGTACCATTGATCGCGAGCAGTACTTC.

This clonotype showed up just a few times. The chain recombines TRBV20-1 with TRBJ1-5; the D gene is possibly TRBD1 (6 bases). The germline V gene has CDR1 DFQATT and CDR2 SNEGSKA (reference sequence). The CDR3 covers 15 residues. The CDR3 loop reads CSTQLRGGESQPQHF. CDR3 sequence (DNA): TGCAGCACACAGCTCCGAGGGGGTGAAAGTCAGCCCCAGCATTTT.

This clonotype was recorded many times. CDR3 sequence: CASGLSAARGWRGTEAFF. CDR3 nucleotides: TGTGCTAGTGGTTTGTCAGCGGCTAGGGGGTGGAGGGGCACTGAAGCTTTCTTT. The chain employs TRBV12-5 and TRBJ1-1; tentatively, D is TRBD1 (6 bases). Looked up from germline, CDR1 is LGHNT and CDR2 is FRNRAP. V was cut by 2 bases and J by 4 bases, with 23 bases left in between. The CDR3 sequence is 18 residues long. Drawing the rest from reference TRBV12-5 and TRBJ1-1, the complete variable domain is DARVTQTPRHKVTEMGQEVTMRCQPILGHNTVFWYRQTMMQGLELLAYFRNRAPLDDSGMPKDRFSAEMPDATLATLKIQPSEPRDSAVYFCASGLSAARGWRGTEAFFGQGTRLTVV.

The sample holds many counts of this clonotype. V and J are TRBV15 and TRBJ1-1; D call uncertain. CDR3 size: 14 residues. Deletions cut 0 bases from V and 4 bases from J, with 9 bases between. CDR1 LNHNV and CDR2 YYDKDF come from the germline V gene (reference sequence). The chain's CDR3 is CATSRDWVGTEAFF. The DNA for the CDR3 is TGTGCCACCAGCAGAGATTGGGTGGGCACTGAAGCTTTCTTT.

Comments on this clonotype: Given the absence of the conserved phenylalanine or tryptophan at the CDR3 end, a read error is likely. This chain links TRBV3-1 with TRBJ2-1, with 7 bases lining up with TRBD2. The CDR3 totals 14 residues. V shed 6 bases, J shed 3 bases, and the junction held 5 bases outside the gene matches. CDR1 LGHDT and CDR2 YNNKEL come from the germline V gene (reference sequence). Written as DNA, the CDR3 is TGTGCCAGCAGTCGTGGGAGGGACTACAATGAGCAGTTCCTC. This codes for CASSRGRDYNEQFL.

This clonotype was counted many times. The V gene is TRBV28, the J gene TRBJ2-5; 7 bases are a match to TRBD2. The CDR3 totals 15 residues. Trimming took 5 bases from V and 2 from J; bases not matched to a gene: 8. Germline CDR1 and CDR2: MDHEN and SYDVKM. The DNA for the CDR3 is TGTGCCAGCAGTCTTCCGGGACTATTTCAAGAGACCCAGTACTTC. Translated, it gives CASSLPGLFQETQYF.

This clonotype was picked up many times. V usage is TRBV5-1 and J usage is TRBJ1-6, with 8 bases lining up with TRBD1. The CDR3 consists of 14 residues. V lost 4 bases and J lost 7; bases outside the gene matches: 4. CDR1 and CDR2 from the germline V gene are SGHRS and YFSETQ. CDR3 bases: TGCGCCAGCAGCCCGGGACAGGAGAATTCACCCCTCCACTTT. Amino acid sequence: CASSPGQENSPLHF.